Sequencing of this T cell receptor beta chain was carried out in a study of metastatic and nonmetastatic thyroid tumors. Study-level background: Repertoires from malignant and benign thyroid patients were compared across blood and tumor or nodule tissue.

At least ten counts were recorded for this clone. The antigen is unknown. CDR3 length equals 15 residues. Germline loops: CDR1 MNHNS, CDR2 SASEGT. V trimming: 5 bases; J trimming: 2 bases; junction bases outside the gene matches: 6. Using MiXCR, TCRdb re-called clones from the PCR reads. The sample lists approximately 38,000 clones, less than 20% occurring once. Before thyroid surgery, none of the patients had received any treatment. Study-level results: Relative to benign nodules, malignant thyroid tumors were reportedly characterized by significantly elevated TCR beta diversity in blood and tumor.

Sequenced input: tumor tissue. J is TRBJ1-5 and V is TRBV6-1, with 7 bases aligning to TRBD1. The origin of this receptor is a female donor with papillary thyroid cancer or a benign thyroid nodule (not recorded which). Some clones in this sample may be carry-over from other donors' samples. The CDR3 loop is CASSFEGGGNQPQHF. CDR3 nucleotide sequence: TGTGCCAGCAGTTTCGAAGGGGGCGGCAATCAGCCCCAGCATTTT.